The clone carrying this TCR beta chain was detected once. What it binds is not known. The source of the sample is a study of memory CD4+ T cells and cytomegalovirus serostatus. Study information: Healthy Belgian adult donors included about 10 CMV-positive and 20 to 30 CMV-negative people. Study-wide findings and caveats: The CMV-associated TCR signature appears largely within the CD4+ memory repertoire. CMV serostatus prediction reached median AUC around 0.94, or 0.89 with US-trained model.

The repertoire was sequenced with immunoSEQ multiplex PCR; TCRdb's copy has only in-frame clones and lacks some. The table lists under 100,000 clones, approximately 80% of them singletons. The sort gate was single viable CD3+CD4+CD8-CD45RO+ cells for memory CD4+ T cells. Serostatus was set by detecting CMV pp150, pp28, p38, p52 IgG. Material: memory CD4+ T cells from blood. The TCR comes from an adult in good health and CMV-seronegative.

The CDR3 sequence: CASSRQGATGELFF. The CDR3 region has the DNA TGTGCCAGCAGTCGACAGGGGGCCACCGGGGAGCTGTTTTTT. J is TRBJ2-2 and V is TRBV6-5; 10 bases are a match to TRBD1. CDR3 length equals 14 residues. The germline CDR1 and CDR2 sequences are MNHEY and SVGAGI. Trimming removed 5 bases from V and 4 bases from J; junction bases left unmatched: 1.